These 25 T cell receptor beta chains share one sample of origin, sequenced in a study of blood T cell repertoires in COVID-19. Clones were sequenced by immunoSEQ multiplex PCR, and TCRdb holds only the in-frame ones, with some missing. The sample has 100,000 to 150,000 clones, 80% to 90% seen once. Sequences were obtained from peripheral blood. These receptors were obtained from a man between 60 and 75 years old with COVID-19, enrolled during active disease.

The chain uses TRBV6-5 and TRBJ1-1; D not resolved. CDR3 length: 13 residues. CDR1 is MNHEY, CDR2 SVGAGI, per germline. V dropped 2 bases and J dropped 1 base, with 5 bases sitting between them. The CDR3 loop reads CASSYGWNTEAFF. The CDR3 nucleotides read TGTGCCAGCAGTTACGGCTGGAACACTGAAGCTTTCTTT.

The chain links TRBV5-4 to TRBJ1-1, with TRBD1 matching over 9 bases. The CDR3 runs to 14 residues. Germline trimming cut 2 bases from V and 7 bases from J; bases unmatched to any gene: 6. The germline CDR1 and CDR2 sequences are SGHNT and YYREEE (reference sequence). CDR3 protein: CASSFLTGGSEAFF. The CDR3 nucleotides are TGTGCCAGCAGCTTTCTCACAGGGGGCAGTGAAGCTTTCTTT.

DNA for the CDR3: TGTGCCAGCAGTTCCTTCCCGGGGACTAGCGGGGGGCTGTGGAATGAGCAGTTCTTC. This codes for CASSSFPGTSGGLWNEQFF. V gene TRBV28 combines with J gene TRBJ2-1; 15 bases line up with TRBD2. The length of the CDR3 is 19 residues. With V trimmed by 4 bases and J by 7 bases, 14 bases remained unmatched. Per the germline V gene, CDR1 is MDHEN and CDR2 is SYDVKM. Based on the CDR3 plus reference TRBV28 and TRBJ2-1, the full variable domain is DVKVTQSSRYLVKRTGEKVFLECVQDMDHENMFWYRQDPGLGLRLIYFSYDVKMKEKGDIPEGYSVSREKKERFSLILESASTNQTSMYLCASSSFPGTSGGLWNEQFFGPGTRLTVL.

The gene calls are TRBV5-1 and TRBJ1-1; TRBD1 aligns across 11 bases. The CDR3 has 13 amino acids. The V segment lost 4 bases and the J segment 12 bases; nucleotides outside the gene matches: 8. Germline assignment: CDR1 SGHRS and CDR2 YFSETQ. This chain's CDR3 is CASSLTGDRGTFF. DNA of the CDR3: TGCGCCAGCAGCCTGACCGGGGACAGGGGGACTTTCTTT.

The V and J genes are TRBV28 and TRBJ2-7; D may be TRBD1 (6 bases). The CDR3 loop spans 18 amino acids. V shed 5 bases and J shed 3 bases, with 26 bases lying between them. Germline V gene data show CDR1 as MDHEN and CDR2 as SYDVKM. The CDR3 spells CASSTRQDSKNLVYEQYF. Here the CDR3 DNA reads TGTGCCAGCAGTACCAGACAGGATTCCAAAAATCTAGTCTACGAGCAGTACTTC.

This chain joins TRBV5-5 and TRBJ1-6; possibly TRBD1 for D (5 bases). Germline-derived CDR1 and CDR2 are SGHKS and YYEKEE (reference sequence). CDR3 size: 15 residues. V shed 1 base and J shed 8 bases, with 13 bases lying between them. The CDR3 region is CASSLTGFLDSPLHF. Written as DNA, the CDR3 is TGTGCCAGCAGCTTGACAGGTTTTTTAGATTCACCCCTCCACTTT.

This rearrangement joins TRBV19 to TRBJ2-5; 9 bases fit TRBD1. The CDR3 has 14 residues. Germline V gives CDR1 LNHDA, CDR2 SQIVND (reference sequence). V lost 5 bases to trimming and J lost 5 bases; unmatched junction nucleotides: 6. The CDR3 here is CASSPETGGETQYF. The CDR3 DNA reads TGTGCCAGTAGTCCCGAGACAGGGGGGGAGACCCAGTACTTC. Combining the CDR3 with reference TRBV19 and TRBJ2-5 gives the whole variable domain DGGITQSPKYLFRKEGQNVTLSCEQNLNHDAMYWYRQDPGQGLRLIYYSQIVNDFQKGDIAEGYSVSREKKESFPLTVTSAQKNPTAFYLCASSPETGGETQYFGPGTRLLVL.

As regards this clone: The same CDR3 arises from other DNA sequences in this sample as well. The genes are TRBV27 and TRBJ1-2; tentatively, D is TRBD1 (6 bases). The CDR3 runs to 14 residues. Germline-derived CDR1 and CDR2 are MNHEY and SMNVEV (reference sequence). Trimming shortened V by 6 bases and J by 2 bases, and 13 bases separated the two germline ends. The CDR3 loop reads CASSPRTANYGYTF. The CDR3, as DNA: TGTGCCAGCAGCCCTCGGACAGCCAACTATGGCTACACCTTC.

The chain recombines TRBV28 with TRBJ1-1; D is undetermined. The germline gives CDR1 MDHEN, CDR2 SYDVKM. Trimming stripped 7 bases from V and 0 bases from J, with 12 bases between. This CDR3 is 14 amino acids long. The CDR3 spells CASTSLEMNTEAFF. The CDR3 region has the DNA TGTGCCAGCACCTCATTAGAAATGAACACTGAAGCTTTCTTT.

The rearrangement joins TRBV19 to TRBJ1-4; TRBD1 aligns across 9 bases. V gave up 7 bases and J gave up 7 bases; unmatched junction bases: 10. The CDR3 is 15 residues long. CDR1 and CDR2 from the germline V gene are LNHDA and SQIVND (reference sequence). The CDR3 region has the DNA TGTGCCAGTACCAAGATCCGGGACAGGGCTGAAAAACTGTTTTTT. Encoded protein: CASTKIRDRAEKLFF.

This chain uses TRBV2 with TRBJ1-3, with D hard to call. The CDR3 has 15 residues. Trimming cost V 6 bases and J 0 bases, with 12 bases left between them. In germline, CDR1 is SNHLY, CDR2 FYNNEI. In nucleotides, the CDR3 is TGTGCCAGCAGACAAACAAGGAGCTCTGGAAACACCATATATTTT. Translated: CASRQTRSSGNTIYF.

The CDR3 protein is CASSEAGRGYGYTF. The CDR3 DNA follows: TGTGCCAGCAGTGAAGCCGGCAGGGGGTACGGCTACACCTTC. The chain has TRBV6-1 and TRBJ1-2; 7 positions match TRBD1. CDR3 length: 14 amino acids. The trim removed 0 bases at V and 8 bases at J, leaving 6 bases unmatched. Germline-derived CDR1 and CDR2 are MNHNS and SASEGT.

J is TRBJ1-2 and V is TRBV6-6; D unclear. The germline V and J ends were trimmed by 0 bases and 2 bases, with 7 bases remaining between them. Per the germline V gene, CDR1 is MNHNY and CDR2 is SVGAGI (reference sequence). The CDR3 consists of 14 residues. Written as DNA, the CDR3 is TGTGCCAGCAGTTACTCGACAAACAACTATGGCTACACCTTC. It encodes CASSYSTNNYGYTF.

CDR3 region: CASSVGIGANTEAFF. The CDR3 bases are TGTGCCAGCAGCGTAGGTATAGGGGCAAACACTGAAGCTTTCTTT. V usage is TRBV9 and J usage is TRBJ1-1; D possibly corresponds to TRBD1 (5 bases). The germline V gene has CDR1 SGDLS and CDR2 YYNGEE. Trimming left V 0 bases short and J 2 bases short, with 11 bases between. The CDR3 runs 15 residues.

The rearrangement uses TRBV10-3 and TRBJ1-4, with TRBD1 matching 8 bases. This CDR3 spans 13 amino acids. Germline CDR1 is ENHRY and CDR2 is SYGVKD. V shed 8 bases, J shed 6 bases, and the junction held 5 bases outside the gene matches. The CDR3 sequence: CAISGGADEKLFF. The CDR3 DNA reads TGTGCCATCTCAGGGGGCGCGGATGAAAAACTGTTTTTT.

The chain combines TRBV29-1 with TRBJ2-5; D unresolved. The CDR3 extends over 11 amino acids. The germline CDR1 and CDR2 sequences are SQVTM and ANQGSEA. Trimming stripped 7 bases from V and 2 bases from J, with 8 bases between. This CDR3 reads CSATLQETQYF. The CDR3 bases are TGCAGCGCGACCCTACAAGAGACCCAGTACTTC.

V usage is TRBV3-1 (or the pseudogene TRBV3-2) and J usage is TRBJ2-1; 8 bases map to TRBD1. V lost 0 bases and J lost 16; bases outside the gene matches: 8. The CDR3 loop spans 13 amino acids. The germline V gene has CDR1 LGHDT and CDR2 YNNKEL (reference sequence). CDR3 sequence (DNA): TGTGCCAGCAGCCAAGATAGGGTGACAGGGGAATTCTTC. This encodes CASSQDRVTGEFF.

V is TRBV5-4 and J is TRBJ2-7, with 7 bases lining up with TRBD2. The junction had 7 bases not matched to a gene; V was cut back by 1 base and J by 3 bases. Germline CDR1 and CDR2: SGHNT and YYREEE (reference sequence). This CDR3 has 15 amino acids. The CDR3 sequence is CASSLPSRGNYEQYF. The CDR3 DNA is TGTGCCAGCAGCTTGCCCTCGCGGGGGAACTACGAGCAGTACTTC.

Written as DNA, the CDR3 is TGCGCCAGCAGCTTGGGCGGGGGGCGGTACGGCGGGGAGCTGTTTTTT. Its translation: CASSLGGGRYGGELFF. The gene calls are TRBV5-1 and TRBJ2-2; 8 bases fit TRBD2. This CDR3 contains 16 residues. Germline V gene data show CDR1 as SGHRS and CDR2 as YFSETQ. The V and J ends lost 0 bases and 7 bases, in that order; junction bases with no gene match: 8.

A few counts support this clone. This rearrangement joins TRBV29-1 to TRBJ1-1, with no clear D. V dropped 5 bases and J dropped 1 base, with 5 bases sitting between them. Germline V lookup: CDR1 SQVTM, CDR2 ANQGSEA. The CDR3 has 11 amino acids. The CDR3 spells CSVRENTEAFF. The DNA for the CDR3 is TGCAGCGTTCGGGAGAACACTGAAGCTTTCTTT.

V and J are TRBV10-3 and TRBJ1-5, with 7 positions matching TRBD1. Germline CDR1 reads ENHRY; CDR2 reads SYGVKD. The CDR3 length is 16 residues. V was pared by 2 bases and J by 1 base, with 5 bases of the junction left unmatched. CDR3 region: CAISEMAGGSNQPQHF. CDR3 in DNA: TGTGCCATCAGTGAGATGGCAGGGGGGAGCAATCAGCCCCAGCATTTT.

The rearrangement uses TRBV3-1 (or the pseudogene TRBV3-2) and TRBJ1-6; D may be TRBD1 (6 bases). V gave up 4 bases and J gave up 6 bases, with 16 bases separating them. Germline lookup yields CDR1 LGHDT and CDR2 YNNKEL (reference sequence). CDR3 size: 16 residues. CDR3 loop: CASSLRGGRGNSPLHF. CDR3 nucleotide sequence: TGTGCCAGCAGCCTTCGGGGGGGCAGGGGTAATTCACCCCTCCACTTT.

This clone was seen only once. V usage is TRBV10-3 and J usage is TRBJ1-1, with D possibly being TRBD1 (6 bases). The CDR3 is made up of 13 amino acids. Germline V CDR1 and CDR2: ENHRY, SYGVKD. V lost 9 bases and J lost 1, with 12 bases in between. CDR3 in amino acids: CAIRTTGNTEAFF. CDR3 nucleotide sequence: TGTGCCATAAGAACGACAGGGAACACTGAAGCTTTCTTT.

The rearrangement uses TRBV5-6 and TRBJ1-2; 7 nucleotides align to TRBD1. The V gene end was trimmed by 6 bases and the J gene end by 1 base; junction bases not matched to a gene: 6. Germline lookup yields CDR1 SGHDT and CDR2 YYEEEE. This CDR3 comprises 14 residues. As DNA, the CDR3 is TGTGCCAGCACCCAGAGGGGGCTTAACTATGGCTACACCTTC. Translated, it gives CASTQRGLNYGYTF. Using reference TRBV5-6 and TRBJ1-2 for the parts outside the CDR3, the full variable domain is DAGVTQSPTHLIKTRGQQVTLRCSPKSGHDTVSWYQQALGQGPQFIFQYYEEEERQRGNFPDRFSGHQFPNYSSELNVNALLLGDSALYLCASTQRGLNYGYTFGSGTRLTVV.

The rearrangement links TRBV16 to TRBJ1-3; 10 bases fit TRBD1. This CDR3 has 19 amino acids. From germline, CDR1 is KGHSY and CDR2 FQNENV. V shed 0 bases and J 0 bases; nucleotides not matched to a gene: 8. In DNA form, the CDR3 reads TGTGCCAGCAGCCAATCCCCCTTGACAGGGGGCCTCTCTGGAAACACCATATATTTT. Amino acid sequence: CASSQSPLTGGLSGNTIYF.